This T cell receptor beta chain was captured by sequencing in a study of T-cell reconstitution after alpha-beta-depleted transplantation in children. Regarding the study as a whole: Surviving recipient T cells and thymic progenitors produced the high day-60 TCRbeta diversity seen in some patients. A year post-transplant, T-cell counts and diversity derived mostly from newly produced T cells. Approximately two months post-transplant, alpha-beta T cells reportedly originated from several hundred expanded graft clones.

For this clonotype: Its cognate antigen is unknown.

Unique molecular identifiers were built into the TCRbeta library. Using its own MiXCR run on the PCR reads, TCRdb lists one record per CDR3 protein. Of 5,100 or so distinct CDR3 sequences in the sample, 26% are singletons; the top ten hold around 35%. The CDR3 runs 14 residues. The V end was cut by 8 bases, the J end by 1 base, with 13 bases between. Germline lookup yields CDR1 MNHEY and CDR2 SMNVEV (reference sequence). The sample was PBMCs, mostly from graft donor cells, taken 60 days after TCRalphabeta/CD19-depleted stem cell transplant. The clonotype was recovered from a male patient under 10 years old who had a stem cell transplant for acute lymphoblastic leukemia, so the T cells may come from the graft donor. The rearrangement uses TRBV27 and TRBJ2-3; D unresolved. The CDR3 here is CASHQGLGTDTQYF. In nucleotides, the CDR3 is TGTGCCAGCCATCAAGGGCTGGGCACAGATACGCAGTATTTT.